Presented here are 5 T cell receptor beta chains from one specimen sequenced in a study of blood T cell repertoires in COVID-19. Assay used: immunoSEQ multiplex PCR; TCRdb lists only in-frame clones, some missing. Here the sample spans more than 90,000 clones, approximately 89% being singletons. Sequencing was done on a sample of peripheral blood. Receptors originate from a woman in her twenties or thirties with acute or convalescent COVID-19.

The rearrangement links TRBV5-1 to TRBJ1-6, with 10 nucleotides matching TRBD1. Germline assignment: CDR1 SGHRS and CDR2 YFSETQ. V dropped 3 bases and J dropped 8; count of bases not matched to a gene: 14. This CDR3 comprises 18 residues. The CDR3 loop reads CASSSIRDRGYNDSPLHF. CDR3 bases: TGCGCCAGCAGCTCTATCCGGGACAGGGGATATAACGATTCACCCCTCCACTTT.

The chain links TRBV10-3 to TRBJ1-6, with D maybe TRBD1 (6 bases). The CDR3 runs 15 residues. CDR1 is ENHRY and CDR2 is SYGVKD in the germline V gene. V was pared by 2 bases and J by 9 bases, with 14 bases between. DNA for the CDR3: TGTGCCATCAGTGAGGGGCAGGGGAAGAGTTCACCCCTCCACTTT. Translating it yields CAISEGQGKSSPLHF.

The rearrangement uses TRBV6-6 and TRBJ2-3, with 9 nucleotides matching TRBD1. This CDR3 region has 16 residues. Germline V lookup: CDR1 MNHNY, CDR2 SVGAGI (reference sequence). V dropped 5 bases and J dropped 2; count of bases not matched to a gene: 8. The CDR3 DNA reads as TGTGCCAGCAGTCGAGACCGGGACAGGGACACAGATACGCAGTATTTT. Residues: CASSRDRDRDTDTQYF.

The CDR3 bases are TGTGCCAGCAGTTACTCGGCAGATCCCTCCTACGAGCAGTACTTC. This encodes CASSYSADPSYEQYF. The V and J genes are TRBV6-5 and TRBJ2-7, with D unclear. CDR1 is MNHEY, CDR2 SVGAGI, per germline. Trimming shortened V by 0 bases and J by 0 bases, and 9 bases separated the two germline ends. The CDR3 has 15 amino acids.

The chain is built from TRBV28 and TRBJ1-2; D call uncertain. The germline gives CDR1 MDHEN, CDR2 SYDVKM. CDR3 length equals 14 residues. V was pared by 3 bases and J by 8 bases, with 16 bases between. The CDR3 spells CASSFARVYGGYTF. DNA of the CDR3: TGTGCCAGCAGTTTCGCCCGGGTCTACGGCGGCTACACCTTC.